These 30 T cell receptor beta chains were all obtained from the same sample, sequenced in a study of T cells after yellow fever vaccination. Each CDR3 protein is one row after TCRdb ran MiXCR on the 5' RACE reads. The profile shows 360,000 or so distinct CDR3 sequences, about 9.9% of them singletons. The material sequenced was PBMCs, taken on the day of the first yellow fever vaccination. These receptors were taken from a man aged 18 to 29 who received the YFV17D yellow fever vaccine.

This clonotype was counted a few times. The chain is built from TRBV7-2 and TRBJ1-2, with D perhaps TRBD1 (5 bases). Trimming cost V 0 bases and J 8 bases, with 13 bases left between them. CDR1 is SGHTA, CDR2 FQGNSA, per germline. The CDR3 is 14 amino acids. The CDR3 DNA is TGTGCCAGCAGCTTAGCCCCCAGGGAGGGCGGCTACACCTTC. Residues: CASSLAPREGGYTF.

The chain combines TRBV20-1 with TRBJ1-2; 8 bases map to TRBD1. There are 11 residues in the CDR3. J was trimmed by 8 bases and V by 5 bases; bases with no gene match: 4. The germline CDR1 and CDR2 sequences are DFQATT and SNEGSKA (reference sequence). CDR3 region: CSAAQGGGYTF. In DNA, the CDR3 is TGCAGTGCTGCACAGGGGGGCGGCTACACCTTC.

The J gene is TRBJ2-1, the V gene TRBV19, with 7 bases lining up with TRBD2. Losses at the gene ends were 8 bases for V and 9 bases for J; bases not matched to a gene: 7. The CDR3 sequence is 12 residues long. CDR1 LNHDA and CDR2 SQIVND come from the germline V gene (reference sequence). The CDR3 DNA sequence: TGTGCCAGTGCTCCCGGGGGGACTGAGCAGTTCTTC. Translated, it gives CASAPGGTEQFF. The variable domain in full, with the rest retrieved from reference TRBV19 and TRBJ2-1, is DGGITQSPKYLFRKEGQNVTLSCEQNLNHDAMYWYRQDPGQGLRLIYYSQIVNDFQKGDIAEGYSVSREKKESFPLTVTSAQKNPTAFYLCASAPGGTEQFFGPGTRLTVL.

This clonotype has more than one count but fewer than ten. The J gene is TRBJ2-5, the V gene TRBV12-3 or TRBV12-4; 7 bases agree with TRBD1. The CDR3 length is 16 residues. V lost 0 bases, J lost 3 bases, and 7 bases stayed unmatched. As DNA, the CDR3 is TGTGCCAGCAGTTTAGCAGCAACTGACAGGGAAGAGACCCAGTACTTC. This encodes CASSLAATDREETQYF.

This clonotype was seen repeatedly, ten times or more. The J gene is TRBJ2-3, the V gene TRBV5-1, with a possible D match to TRBD2 (6 bases). Looked up from germline, CDR1 is SGHRS and CDR2 is YFSETQ. Trimming removed 3 bases from V and 3 bases from J, with 8 bases in between. The CDR3 covers 13 residues. DNA for the CDR3: TGCGCCAGCAGCTCGGAGGGAACAGATACGCAGTATTTT. Protein sequence: CASSSEGTDTQYF.

The chain has TRBV4-1 and TRBJ2-5; TRBD2 matches 7 bases. Germline trimming cut 1 base from V and 1 base from J; bases unmatched to any gene: 6. Per the germline V gene, CDR1 is MGHRA and CDR2 is YSYEKL. This CDR3 contains 16 residues. The CDR3 region has the DNA TGCGCCAGCAGCCAAGTTGGAGCGGGGACCCAAGAGACCCAGTACTTC. Translated, it gives CASSQVGAGTQETQYF.

The chain links TRBV27 to TRBJ2-7, with 10 positions matching TRBD1. Per the germline V gene, CDR1 is MNHEY and CDR2 is SMNVEV (reference sequence). The J segment lost 2 bases and the V segment lost 0 bases, leaving 1 base of the junction unmatched. This CDR3 is built from 15 residues. Here the CDR3 reads CASSLSGTGAYEQYF. In DNA form, the CDR3 reads TGTGCCAGCAGTTTATCAGGGACAGGGGCCTACGAGCAGTACTTC.

The V and J genes are TRBV20-1 and TRBJ1-3; D is perhaps TRBD1 (5 bases). Germline V CDR1 and CDR2: DFQATT, SNEGSKA (reference sequence). V lost 0 bases and J lost 0, with 12 bases in between. The CDR3 is made up of 16 amino acids. CDR3 sequence reads: CSAREVGRDSGNTIYF. The CDR3 region has the DNA TGCAGTGCTAGAGAGGTCGGCAGGGACTCTGGAAACACCATATATTTT.

The V and J genes are TRBV30 and TRBJ2-1; no clear D gene. Germline-derived CDR1 and CDR2 are GTSNPN and SVGIG (reference sequence). This CDR3 region has 14 residues. V was cut by 5 bases and J by 0 bases, with 11 bases left in between. The CDR3 nucleotides are TGTGCCTGGGTGCATTCTAGCTCCTACAATGAGCAGTTCTTC. Translated, it gives CAWVHSSSYNEQFF.

This chain uses TRBV7-2 with TRBJ2-7; the match to TRBD1 covers 7 bases. CDR3 length: 16 residues. Germline CDR1 and CDR2: SGHTA and FQGNSA. After removal of 5 bases from V and 0 bases from J, the junction contained 10 bases not matched to a gene. The CDR3 is CASSVLRDRGSYEQYF. For the CDR3, the DNA is TGTGCCAGCAGCGTATTACGGGACAGAGGCTCCTACGAGCAGTACTTC. Full variable domain (rest looked up from reference TRBV7-2 and TRBJ2-7): GAGVSQSPSNKVTEKGKDVELRCDPISGHTALYWYRQSLGQGLEFLIYFQGNSAPDKSGLPSDRFSAERTGGSVSTLTIQRTQQEDSAVYLCASSVLRDRGSYEQYFGPGTRLTVT.

V is TRBV7-2 and J is TRBJ2-7, with 7 positions matching TRBD1. After removal of 2 bases from V and 6 bases from J, the junction contained 1 base not matched to a gene. CDR1 and CDR2 (germline): SGHTA, FQGNSA. CDR3 length equals 12 residues. The DNA for the CDR3 is TGTGCCAGCAGCTTAACAGGGGCCGAGCAGTACTTC. This sequence encodes CASSLTGAEQYF.

The table lists this clonotype with a few counts. The chain links TRBV20-1 to TRBJ2-3; 10 bases match TRBD2. Germline V gives CDR1 DFQATT, CDR2 SNEGSKA (reference sequence). The trim removed 5 bases at V and 7 bases at J, leaving 9 bases unmatched. CDR3 length equals 14 residues. In DNA, the CDR3 is TGCAGTGCTGTACCGGGACTAGCGTTGAATACGCAGTATTTT. This encodes CSAVPGLALNTQYF.

The chain uses TRBV6-5 and TRBJ2-5; 8 bases are a match to TRBD2. The junction had 8 bases not matched to a gene; V was cut back by 3 bases and J by 5 bases. In germline, CDR1 is MNHEY, CDR2 SVGAGI. This CDR3 has 15 residues. The CDR3 nucleotides read TGTGCCAGCAGTTATGCACGGGGGGGTTTTGAGACCCAGTACTTC. Its protein is CASSYARGGFETQYF.

This clonotype was detected ten times or more. This chain uses TRBV29-1 with TRBJ2-1, with 8 bases identical to TRBD2. The J segment lost 2 bases and the V segment lost 2 bases, leaving 8 bases of the junction unmatched. Germline assignment: CDR1 SQVTM and CDR2 ANQGSEA. The CDR3 covers 16 residues. CDR3 residues: CSVEKGIAGTYNEQFF. CDR3 DNA: TGCAGCGTTGAAAAGGGGATAGCGGGGACCTACAATGAGCAGTTCTTC.

This clonotype has a handful of counts. The chain couples TRBV7-3 to TRBJ2-3; a weak D match, TRBD2 (5 bases). The CDR3 runs to 13 residues. From germline, CDR1 is SGHTA and CDR2 FQGTGA. V dropped 5 bases and J dropped 6 bases, with 12 bases sitting between them. The CDR3 DNA reads as TGTGCCAGCAGCGTCCGGGAAAGGGATACGCAGTATTTT. This gives the protein CASSVRERDTQYF.

In its sample, this clonotype was seen a few times. J is TRBJ2-5 and V is TRBV5-1; tentative D call: TRBD2 (7 bases). The V end lost 3 bases, the J end lost 5 bases, and 14 bases lay between the germline ends. Germline values: CDR1 SGHRS, CDR2 YFSETQ. The CDR3 sequence is 14 residues long. The CDR3 DNA sequence: TGCGCCAGCAGCTCTCTGGGGGGGGGCGAGACCCAGTACTTC. Protein: CASSSLGGGETQYF.

This clonotype came up many times. The genes are TRBV7-2 and TRBJ2-7; the D gene could be TRBD1 or TRBD2 (7 bases each). From germline, CDR1 is SGHTA and CDR2 FQGNSA. Between the trimmed V and J ends, which lost 3 bases and 0 bases, there was a span of 12 bases. The CDR3 is made up of 15 amino acids. This CDR3 is CASSFQGGSSYEQYF. For the CDR3, the DNA is TGTGCCAGCAGCTTCCAGGGGGGGAGCTCCTACGAGCAGTACTTC.

A few counts support this clonotype. The J gene is TRBJ2-3, the V gene TRBV19; possibly TRBD2 for D (5 bases). Between the trimmed V and J ends, which lost 5 bases and 3 bases, there was a span of 9 bases. The CDR3 is 13 residues long. Germline V lookup: CDR1 LNHDA, CDR2 SQIVND (reference sequence). The CDR3 loop is CASSLDLTDTQYF. The DNA of the CDR3 is TGTGCCAGTAGTTTGGACTTGACAGATACGCAGTATTTT. The full variable domain, with the rest looked up from reference TRBV19 and TRBJ2-3, is DGGITQSPKYLFRKEGQNVTLSCEQNLNHDAMYWYRQDPGQGLRLIYYSQIVNDFQKGDIAEGYSVSREKKESFPLTVTSAQKNPTAFYLCASSLDLTDTQYFGPGTRLTVL.

V usage is TRBV9 and J usage is TRBJ2-5, with 10 bases that match TRBD2. Germline trimming cut 0 bases from V and 5 bases from J; bases unmatched to any gene: 10. The CDR3 sequence is 17 residues long. Germline loops: CDR1 SGDLS, CDR2 YYNGEE. In DNA, the CDR3 is TGTGCCAGCAGCGTAGAAGCGGGGGGGCGGACTTGGGAGACCCAGTACTTC. Amino acid sequence: CASSVEAGGRTWETQYF.

The chain is built from TRBV20-1 and TRBJ1-6; maybe TRBD1 (6 bases). Germline V gene data show CDR1 as DFQATT and CDR2 as SNEGSKA (reference sequence). V was shortened by 6 bases and J by 7 bases, with 16 bases between the two germline ends. The CDR3 totals 14 residues. Here the CDR3 DNA reads TGCAGTGCCTCCGACAGGTTAGGAAATTCACCCCTCCACTTT. Amino acids: CSASDRLGNSPLHF.

This rearrangement joins TRBV9 to TRBJ2-5; D tentatively fits TRBD1 or TRBD2 (6 bases each). The germline CDR1 and CDR2 sequences are SGDLS and YYNGEE. The CDR3 loop spans 12 amino acids. V lost 3 bases and J lost 7, with 10 bases in between. CDR3 sequence reads: CASSGGGGTQYF. The CDR3 nucleotides are TGTGCCAGCAGCGGTGGAGGGGGGACCCAGTACTTC.

This clonotype was seen a single time. The chain is built from TRBV6-1 and TRBJ2-3; D gene unclear. The V end was cut by 5 bases, the J end by 4 bases, with 10 bases between. Germline V gene sequence: CDR1 MNHNS, CDR2 SASEGT. This CDR3 spans 13 amino acids. CDR3 DNA sequence: TGTGCCAGCAGTCGATTGGGATCAGATACGCAGTATTTT. Translating gives CASSRLGSDTQYF.

The rearrangement links TRBV12-3 or TRBV12-4 to TRBJ1-4; TRBD1 agrees at 7 bases. The CDR3 loop spans 12 amino acids. V lost 6 bases to trimming and J lost 10 bases; unmatched junction nucleotides: 5. The CDR3 DNA reads as TGTGCCAGCAGCCACAGGGGCGGAAAACTGTTTTTT. Protein sequence: CASSHRGGKLFF.

This clonotype appeared a few times. This chain links TRBV19 with TRBJ2-5, with D uncertain. CDR1 is LNHDA and CDR2 is SQIVND in the germline V gene (reference sequence). The V end lost 3 bases, the J end lost 5 bases, and 10 bases lay between the germline ends. The CDR3 totals 13 residues. CDR3 loop: CASSIGGIETQYF. The CDR3 DNA reads TGTGCCAGTAGTATTGGTGGGATTGAGACCCAGTACTTC.

The chain links TRBV10-2 to TRBJ2-5, with D possibly being TRBD1 or TRBD2 (7 bases each). Germline V gives CDR1 WSHSY, CDR2 SAAADI. This CDR3 has 15 amino acids. Trimming stripped 8 bases from V and 4 bases from J, with 20 bases between. For the CDR3, the DNA is TGCGCCAGCGGTCGACAGGGAGGGAGCCGAGAGACCCAGTACTTC. This codes for CASGRQGGSRETQYF.

This clonotype was seen a few times. This chain connects TRBV2 to TRBJ2-3, with D perhaps TRBD1 or TRBD2 (5 bases each). Germline CDR1 SNHLY, CDR2 FYNNEI. The ends were cut back, 2 bases at V and 2 bases at J, with 11 bases in the middle. The CDR3 has 15 amino acids. The CDR3 sequence is CASSERGAVTDTQYF. In DNA, the CDR3 is TGTGCCAGCAGTGAACGGGGCGCCGTCACAGATACGCAGTATTTT.

CDR3 sequence (DNA): TGCAGTGCCTGGGGGGGGGCGGATACGCAGTATTTT. Translating gives CSAWGGADTQYF. This chain links TRBV20-1 with TRBJ2-3; D may be TRBD2 (7 bases). Trimming stripped 6 bases from V and 6 bases from J, with 13 bases between. Germline V gives CDR1 DFQATT, CDR2 SNEGSKA (reference sequence). The CDR3 is made up of 12 amino acids.

The chain has TRBV6-5 and TRBJ1-4; D gene ambiguous. This CDR3 region has 13 residues. The V end lost 2 bases, the J end lost 7 bases, and 8 bases lay between the germline ends. Germline assignment: CDR1 MNHEY and CDR2 SVGAGI. The CDR3 loop reads CASSYRTGEKLFF. CDR3 in DNA: TGTGCCAGCAGTTACCGGACTGGTGAAAAACTGTTTTTT.

This clonotype has only a few counts. CDR3 in DNA: TGTGCCAGCAGCTATGGAGTGGCCGTGAAGCAGTATTTT. Amino acids: CASSYGVAVKQYF. The chain recombines TRBV5-5 with TRBJ2-3; D is unclear. The germline V and J ends were trimmed by 3 bases and 11 bases, with 16 bases remaining between them. The germline V gene has CDR1 SGHKS and CDR2 YYEKEE (reference sequence). This CDR3 spans 13 amino acids.

The chain has TRBV10-3 and TRBJ2-7, with a possible D match to TRBD1 (5 bases). The V and J ends lost 3 bases and 5 bases respectively, with 14 bases between them. Germline V gene sequence: CDR1 ENHRY, CDR2 SYGVKD. This CDR3 contains 14 residues. The CDR3 bases are TGTGCCATCAGTGACCTGGCAGGGTCCGACGAGCAGTACTTC. It specifies CAISDLAGSDEQYF.